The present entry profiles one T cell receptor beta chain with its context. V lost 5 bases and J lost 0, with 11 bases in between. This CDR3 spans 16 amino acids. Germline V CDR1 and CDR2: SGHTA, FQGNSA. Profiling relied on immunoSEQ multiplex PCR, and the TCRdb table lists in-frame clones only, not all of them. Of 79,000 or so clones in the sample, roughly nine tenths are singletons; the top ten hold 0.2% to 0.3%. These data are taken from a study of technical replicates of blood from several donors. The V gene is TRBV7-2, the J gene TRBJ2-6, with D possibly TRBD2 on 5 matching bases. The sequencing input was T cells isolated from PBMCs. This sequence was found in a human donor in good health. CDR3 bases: TGTGCCAGCAGCCAAGGAGCGGTCTCTGGGGCCAACGTCCTGACTTTC. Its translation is CASSQGAVSGANVLTF.